Listed here are 31 T cell receptor beta chains from one sample, sequenced in a study of OX40 agonist ivuxolimab in advanced cancers. The method was the immunoSEQ multiplex PCR assay. Held by TCRdb, this immuneACCESS table contains in-frame sequences only and omits some clones. Under half of the omission traces to an unresolved V gene where checked; the cause of the rest is unknown. Here the sample has fewer than 75,000 clones; approximately 90% occur a single time. The top ten clones comprise approximately 2.8% of the sample. The sample was CD4+ or CD8+ T cells sorted from blood, taken in a trial of the OX40 agonist ivuxolimab. These receptors all stem from an adult with an advanced solid tumor such as melanoma, head and neck, liver or kidney cancer.

The chain has TRBV2 and TRBJ2-1, with no clear D. The V and J ends lost 3 bases and 12 bases respectively, with 9 bases between them. The CDR3 sequence is 11 residues long. Germline V CDR1 and CDR2: SNHLY, FYNNEI. The CDR3 bases are TGTGCCAGCAGTGATGTTGGTGGGCAGTTCTTC. Translation: CASSDVGGQFF.

The V gene is TRBV5-1, the J gene TRBJ2-7, with D unclear. Germline lookup yields CDR1 SGHRS and CDR2 YFSETQ. The CDR3 is 14 amino acids. The V end was cut by 0 bases, the J end by 2 bases, with 9 bases between. The CDR3 coding sequence is TGCGCCAGCAGCTTGGGGTCCGTCACCTACGAGCAGTACTTC. Its protein is CASSLGSVTYEQYF.

This chain uses TRBV6-6 with TRBJ2-7; D possibly corresponds to TRBD1 (5 bases). Germline CDR1 reads MNHNY; CDR2 reads SVGAGI (reference sequence). V lost 5 bases to trimming and J lost 2 bases, with 7 bases between them. The CDR3 has 12 residues. DNA for the CDR3: TGTGCCAGCAGTGGACATACCTACGAGCAGTACTTC. It specifies CASSGHTYEQYF.

This chain links TRBV14 with TRBJ1-1; D is unclear. The V gene's germline CDR1 is SGHDN and CDR2 FVKESK. The V gene lost 5 bases and the J gene lost 1 base, with 11 bases spanning the gap. CDR3 size: 14 residues. The CDR3 nucleotides are TGTGCCAGCAGCAGGGCTGGTGAGAACACTGAAGCTTTCTTT. This sequence encodes CASSRAGENTEAFF.

The chain couples TRBV11-1 to TRBJ2-7; 8 bases match TRBD2. CDR3 length: 16 residues. V lost 5 bases, J lost 5 bases, and 14 bases stayed unmatched. CDR1 and CDR2 from the germline V gene are SGHAT and FQDESV (reference sequence). The CDR3 sequence is CASSLGTPGGIDEQYF. The DNA for the CDR3 is TGTGCCAGCAGCCTAGGGACTCCGGGAGGGATCGACGAGCAGTACTTC.

This chain links TRBV11-2 with TRBJ2-5; D is uncertain. The closer fit of TRBJ2-7 to the DNA end suggests the J call may be wrong. The CDR3 is 16 residues long. Germline V CDR1 and CDR2: SGHAT, FQNNGV. For the CDR3, the DNA is TGTGCCAGCAGCTTTGCTTATGGCCTCCAATCCTACGAGCAGTACTTC. As protein: CASSFAYGLQSYEQYF.

This chain uses TRBV19 with TRBJ2-2; no clear D gene. Germline assignment: CDR1 LNHDA and CDR2 SQIVND (reference sequence). V was cut by 3 bases and J by 4 bases, with 15 bases left in between. This CDR3 is built from 16 residues. CDR3 sequence (DNA): TGTGCCAGTAGTATTCTTCCAGGACCCAGCACCGGGGAGCTGTTTTTT. As protein: CASSILPGPSTGELFF.

This chain links TRBV4-2 with TRBJ2-1; unclear D gene. Germline V CDR1 and CDR2: LGHNA, YNFKEQ. This CDR3 contains 15 residues. The V end lost 0 bases, the J end lost 1 base, and 7 bases lay between the germline ends. The CDR3 is CASSQDYTSYNEQFF. CDR3 nucleotide sequence: TGTGCCAGCAGCCAAGACTATACTTCCTACAATGAGCAGTTCTTC.

This clone turned up a few times. The gene calls are TRBV5-1 and TRBJ2-3; unclear D gene. Germline CDR1 and CDR2: SGHRS and YFSETQ. The V and J ends lost 4 bases and 0 bases respectively, with 6 bases between them. The CDR3 has 13 amino acids. CDR3 DNA sequence: TGCGCCAGCAGCGCCGCTAGCACAGATACGCAGTATTTT. Residues: CASSAASTDTQYF.

The CDR3 DNA reads TGCAGCGTCGGGACGGAGTACAATGAGCAGTTCTTC. Protein product: CSVGTEYNEQFF. The V gene is TRBV29-1, the J gene TRBJ2-1, with D possibly called TRBD1 or TRBD2 (5 bases each). This CDR3 has 12 amino acids. CDR1 SQVTM and CDR2 ANQGSEA come from the germline V gene. The germline V and J ends were trimmed by 6 bases and 4 bases, with 10 bases remaining between them.

As DNA, the CDR3 is TGTGCCTGGAGTGCGAGCTCCTACGAGCAGTACTTC. This encodes CAWSASSYEQYF. The V call is TRBV30, the J call TRBJ2-7, with unresolved D. The germline V gene encodes CDR1 GTSNPN and CDR2 SVGIG (reference sequence). V lost 1 base and J 0 bases, leaving 4 bases between the germline ends. The CDR3 spans 12 residues.

In its sample, this clone was seen a few times. The V gene is TRBV7-8, the J gene TRBJ2-1, with 9 bases identical to TRBD2. J lost 7 bases, V lost 0 bases, and 10 bases had no gene match. Germline loops: CDR1 SGHVS, CDR2 FQNEAQ. The CDR3 contains 17 residues. This chain's CDR3 is CASSLARFSGRKNEQFF. As DNA, the CDR3 is TGTGCCAGCAGCTTAGCGCGGTTTAGCGGGAGAAAGAATGAGCAGTTCTTC.

This chain uses TRBV5-1 with TRBJ2-7; tentatively, D is TRBD1 or TRBD2 (5 bases each). Germline V gene lookup returns CDR1 SGHRS and CDR2 YFSETQ. Trimming took off 0 bases at V and 3 bases at J, with 10 bases between the two ends. The CDR3 covers 14 residues. The CDR3 sequence: CASSLGGPLYEQYF. The CDR3 DNA follows: TGCGCCAGCAGCTTGGGGGGACCACTCTACGAGCAGTACTTC. The full variable domain, with the rest looked up from reference TRBV5-1 and TRBJ2-7, is KAGVTQTPRYLIKTRGQQVTLSCSPISGHRSVSWYQQTPGQGLQFLFEYFSETQRNKGNFPGRFSGRQFSNSRSEMNVSTLELGDSALYLCASSLGGPLYEQYFGPGTRLTVT.

This sequence joins TRBV30 and TRBJ2-7; the match to TRBD2 covers 13 bases. Germline V gives CDR1 GTSNPN, CDR2 SVGIG (reference sequence). Trimming took 6 bases from V and 5 from J; bases not matched to a gene: 7. CDR3 length: 14 amino acids. CDR3 coding DNA: TGTGCCTGTACTAGCGGGAGGGCCCTCGACGAGCAGTACTTC. Translating it yields CACTSGRALDEQYF.

The chain uses TRBV7-8 and TRBJ1-2, with unresolved D. Trimming cost V 0 bases and J 2 bases, with 16 bases left between them. There are 17 residues in the CDR3. Germline V gives CDR1 SGHVS, CDR2 FQNEAQ. CDR3 region: CASSLAFGPGQNYGYTF. CDR3 coding DNA: TGTGCCAGCAGCTTAGCTTTTGGCCCGGGCCAGAACTATGGCTACACCTTC. Combining the CDR3 with reference TRBV7-8 and TRBJ1-2 gives the whole variable domain GAGVSQSPRYKVAKRGQDVALRCDPISGHVSLFWYQQALGQGPEFLTYFQNEAQLDKSGLPSDRFFAERPEGSVSTLKIQRTQQEDSAVYLCASSLAFGPGQNYGYTFGSGTRLTVV.

The rearrangement uses TRBV19 and TRBJ2-7; 11 bases are shared with TRBD2. The trim removed 6 bases at V and 3 bases at J, leaving 1 base unmatched. The CDR3 extends over 13 amino acids. Per germline, CDR1 LNHDA and CDR2 SQIVND (reference sequence). The CDR3 coding sequence is TGTGCCAGTAGAACTAGCGGGAGCTACGAGCAGTACTTC. It yields the protein CASRTSGSYEQYF. The variable domain in full, completed from reference TRBV19 and TRBJ2-7, reads DGGITQSPKYLFRKEGQNVTLSCEQNLNHDAMYWYRQDPGQGLRLIYYSQIVNDFQKGDIAEGYSVSREKKESFPLTVTSAQKNPTAFYLCASRTSGSYEQYFGPGTRLTVT.

This rearrangement joins TRBV14 to TRBJ1-3; D gene uncertain. Per germline, CDR1 SGHDN and CDR2 FVKESK. CDR3 size: 15 residues. V was cut by 1 base and J by 2 bases, with 9 bases left in between. Written as DNA, the CDR3 is TGTGCCAGCAGCCAAGCTATAGGGACTGGAAACACCATATATTTT. It yields the protein CASSQAIGTGNTIYF.

The V and J genes are TRBV5-4 and TRBJ2-3; D is possibly TRBD2 (5 bases). Germline V CDR1 and CDR2: SGHNT, YYREEE (reference sequence). This CDR3 region has 14 residues. V shed 2 bases and J shed 4 bases, with 11 bases lying between them. CDR3: CASSLPGLPDTQYF. In nucleotides, the CDR3 is TGTGCCAGCAGCTTACCCGGACTGCCAGATACGCAGTATTTT.

The chain combines TRBV19 with TRBJ2-7; 12 bases line up with TRBD2. The CDR3 spans 15 residues. V lost 5 bases and J lost 3; bases outside the gene matches: 5. Germline V gives CDR1 LNHDA, CDR2 SQIVND (reference sequence). The CDR3 bases are TGTGCCAGTAGTCAAAAGACTAGCGGGGGCTACGAGCAGTACTTC. Translated: CASSQKTSGGYEQYF.

The V gene is TRBV4-1, the J gene TRBJ2-2; 9 bases are a match to TRBD2. Looked up from germline, CDR1 is MGHRA and CDR2 is YSYEKL. V shed 3 bases and J 6 bases; nucleotides not matched to a gene: 5. The CDR3 extends over 15 amino acids. The CDR3 region is CASSHLAGPAGELFF. CDR3 nucleotide sequence: TGCGCCAGCAGCCACCTAGCGGGGCCGGCCGGGGAGCTGTTTTTT.

The genes are TRBV7-2 and TRBJ1-1, with no clear D. CDR3 size: 13 residues. The germline V and J ends were trimmed by 0 bases and 4 bases, with 6 bases remaining between them. Germline V CDR1 and CDR2: SGHTA, FQGNSA. The CDR3 loop reads CASSLADGTEAFF. CDR3 in DNA: TGTGCCAGCAGCTTAGCGGACGGCACTGAAGCTTTCTTT.

The DNA for the CDR3 is TGCGCCAGCAGCTTGGCCAACCAGGACACAGATACGCAGTATTTT. Its protein is CASSLANQDTDTQYF. The J gene is TRBJ2-3, the V gene TRBV5-1; D is unresolved. V lost 0 bases to trimming and J lost 2 bases, with 10 bases between them. The V gene's germline CDR1 is SGHRS and CDR2 YFSETQ. The CDR3 consists of 15 residues.

The V gene is TRBV4-1, the J gene TRBJ2-1, with 9 bases identical to TRBD1. The CDR3 sequence is 15 residues long. CDR1 and CDR2 (germline): MGHRA, YSYEKL. The V gene end was trimmed by 0 bases and the J gene end by 10 bases; junction bases not matched to a gene: 7. The CDR3 here is CASSQDGTGKREQFF. The CDR3 coding sequence is TGCGCCAGCAGCCAAGATGGGACAGGGAAGAGGGAGCAGTTCTTC.

The chain recombines TRBV19 with TRBJ2-3, with TRBD1 identical over 9 bases. There are 15 residues in the CDR3. V shed 2 bases, J shed 5 bases, and the junction held 5 bases outside the gene matches. Germline CDR1 is LNHDA and CDR2 is SQIVND (reference sequence). CDR3: CASSISGTGKDTQYF. The CDR3 DNA is TGTGCCAGTAGTATATCAGGGACAGGGAAAGATACGCAGTATTTT.

The rearrangement uses TRBV5-1 and TRBJ2-7, with D possibly TRBD2 on 7 matching bases. In germline, CDR1 is SGHRS, CDR2 YFSETQ. The CDR3 has 14 amino acids. V lost 4 bases and J lost 5, with 16 bases in between. The CDR3 DNA reads TGCGCCAGCAGCCTCGGAGGGGGGGCCAACGAGCAGTACTTC. This sequence encodes CASSLGGGANEQYF.

The chain is built from TRBV9 and TRBJ2-3, with a tentative D call TRBD2 (6 bases). This CDR3 is 15 amino acids long. V was shortened by 7 bases and J by 0 bases, with 15 bases between the two germline ends. Germline lookup yields CDR1 SGDLS and CDR2 YYNGEE. DNA of the CDR3: TGTGCCAGCTCCCGACTGGGGACTAGCACAGATACGCAGTATTTT. This encodes CASSRLGTSTDTQYF.

This clone was detected once. The chain has TRBV2 and TRBJ2-7, with D uncertain. CDR3 length equals 15 residues. V gave up 3 bases and J gave up 0 bases, with 12 bases separating them. The germline CDR1 and CDR2 sequences are SNHLY and FYNNEI. The CDR3 region has the DNA TGTGCCAGCAGTGAGGGCGGCTATAGCTCCTACGAGCAGTACTTC. Its protein product is CASSEGGYSSYEQYF. Based on the CDR3 plus reference TRBV2 and TRBJ2-7, the full variable domain is EPEVTQTPSHQVTQMGQEVILRCVPISNHLYFYWYRQILGQKVEFLVSFYNNEISEKSEIFDDQFSVERPDGSNFTLKIRSTKLEDSAMYFCASSEGGYSSYEQYFGPGTRLTVT.

CDR3 protein: CASSLNQGYRQYF. CDR3 DNA: TGCGCCAGCAGCCTCAACCAAGGGTATAGGCAGTACTTC. The rearrangement links TRBV4-3 to TRBJ2-7, with D unclear. Deletions cut 4 bases from V and 9 bases from J, with 16 bases between. The CDR3 consists of 13 residues. Germline V gene sequence: CDR1 LGHNA, CDR2 YSLEER.

This clone was counted once. The V call is TRBV5-5, the J call TRBJ2-2; D perhaps matches TRBD2 (6 bases). The germline V gene has CDR1 SGHKS and CDR2 YYEKEE (reference sequence). This CDR3 has 17 residues. Trimming took off 3 bases at V and 2 bases at J, with 17 bases between the two ends. The DNA of the CDR3 is TGTGCCAGCAGCTCAGAACCGGGACTGCTCAACACCGGGGAGCTGTTTTTT. Encoded protein: CASSSEPGLLNTGELFF. The full variable domain, completed using reference TRBV5-5 and TRBJ2-2, is DAGVTQSPTHLIKTRGQQVTLRCSPISGHKSVSWYQQVLGQGPQFIFQYYEKEERGRGNFPDRFSARQFPNYSSELNVNALLLGDSALYLCASSSEPGLLNTGELFFGEGSRLTVL.

The chain links TRBV11-2 to TRBJ2-3; D gene unclear. With 4 bases removed from V and 4 bases from J, the gap between germline ends came to 9 bases. In germline, CDR1 is SGHAT, CDR2 FQNNGV. The CDR3 length is 13 residues. CDR3 coding DNA: TGTGCCAGCAGCTCCCTTCGGGCAGATACGCAGTATTTT. Protein: CASSSLRADTQYF.

The V gene is TRBV19, the J gene TRBJ2-7; 9 nucleotides align to TRBD1. Germline V gives CDR1 LNHDA, CDR2 SQIVND (reference sequence). This CDR3 is built from 15 residues. J was trimmed by 1 base and V by 7 bases; bases with no gene match: 8. The CDR3 DNA reads TGTGCCAGTACCTCTCGTGGACAGGGGTCCTACGAGCAGTACTTC. Translation gives CASTSRGQGSYEQYF.